The 21 T cell receptor beta chains in this list originate from one sample, sequenced in a study of blood T cell repertoires in COVID-19. Profiling relied on immunoSEQ multiplex PCR, and the TCRdb table lists in-frame clones only, not all of them. Among a few hundred thousand clones, roughly 87% were seen once, and the ten largest hold 1.5% to 2%. Specimen: peripheral blood. The receptors were gathered from a man aged 40-49 years with active or convalescent COVID-19.

This clone was counted a single time. The genes are TRBV6-1 and TRBJ1-1, with 7 nucleotides matching TRBD1. Germline V gene lookup returns CDR1 MNHNS and CDR2 SASEGT. After removal of 0 bases from V and 9 bases from J, the junction contained 7 bases not matched to a gene. The CDR3 has 14 amino acids. The DNA for the CDR3 is TGTGCCAGCAGTGAAGCGCTCCGGACAGGTAAAGCTTTCTTT. This codes for CASSEALRTGKAFF.

V and J are TRBV18 and TRBJ1-1; TRBD1 might be the D (6 bases). Germline V gene lookup returns CDR1 KGHSH and CDR2 LQKENI. The length of the CDR3 is 14 residues. V was shortened by 4 bases and J by 6 bases, with 15 bases between the two germline ends. CDR3 DNA sequence: TGTGCCAGCTCACTCCAAGGGGGTCAGGCTGAAGCTTTCTTT. Amino acids: CASSLQGGQAEAFF. Combining the CDR3 with reference TRBV18 and TRBJ1-1 gives the whole variable domain NAGVMQNPRHLVRRRGQEARLRCSPMKGHSHVYWYRQLPEEGLKFMVYLQKENIIDESGMPKERFSAEFPKEGPSILRIQQVVRGDSAAYFCASSLQGGQAEAFFGQGTRLTVV.

This clone was observed a single time. This rearrangement joins TRBV30 to TRBJ1-2, with D unclear. Trimming took 4 bases from V and 8 from J, leaving 11 bases between them. The germline V gene has CDR1 GTSNPN and CDR2 SVGIG (reference sequence). The CDR3 is 11 amino acids. The DNA for the CDR3 is TGTGCCTGGATAGAGACTGGCGGCTACACCTTC. Translating gives CAWIETGGYTF.

Remarks on this clone: Its ends do not fully match the called genes, so a read error is possible. The V gene is TRBV7-9, the J gene TRBJ1-3; the match to TRBD1 covers 7 bases. Germline-derived CDR1 and CDR2 are SEHNR and FQNEAQ (reference sequence). CDR3 length equals 11 residues. CDR3 sequence reads: CASSSGTVSNF. CDR3 coding DNA: TGTGCCAGCAGCTCGGGGACAGTTTCGAATTTT.

The V and J genes are TRBV27 and TRBJ2-3, with 7 nucleotides matching TRBD2. The V gene's germline CDR1 is MNHEY and CDR2 SMNVEV (reference sequence). J lost 11 bases, V lost 6 bases, and 8 bases had no gene match. This CDR3 is built from 12 residues. The CDR3 nucleotides read TGTGCCAGCAGCGAAGTAGCGGGTGAGCAGTATTTT. Protein sequence: CASSEVAGEQYF.

The chain has TRBV28 and TRBJ1-1; D ambiguous. Trimming removed 10 bases at V and 7 bases at J, with 16 bases between. CDR1 MDHEN and CDR2 SYDVKM come from the germline V gene. The length of the CDR3 is 12 residues. The CDR3 is CATETKDIEAFF. CDR3 bases: TGTGCCACAGAGACAAAGGATATTGAAGCTTTCTTT.

This rearrangement joins TRBV20-1 to TRBJ2-7, with 7 nucleotides matching TRBD1. The V gene end was trimmed by 3 bases and the J gene end by 9 bases; junction bases not matched to a gene: 11. Germline V lookup: CDR1 DFQATT, CDR2 SNEGSKA (reference sequence). The CDR3 loop spans 13 amino acids. CDR3 protein: CSASDRASVGQYF. Here the CDR3 DNA reads TGCAGTGCTAGTGACAGGGCTTCAGTGGGGCAGTACTTC.

This chain connects TRBV7-9 to TRBJ1-2; 8 nucleotides match TRBD1. CDR1 is SEHNR, CDR2 FQNEAQ, per germline (reference sequence). The V and J ends lost 3 bases and 6 bases, in that order; junction bases with no gene match: 6. The CDR3 consists of 14 residues. For the CDR3, the DNA is TGTGCCAGCAGCTTCGGACAGGGAGGGGATGGCTACACCTTC. Translating gives CASSFGQGGDGYTF. Full variable domain (remainder filled in from reference TRBV7-9 and TRBJ1-2): DTGVSQNPRHKITKRGQNVTFRCDPISEHNRLYWYRQTLGQGPEFLTYFQNEAQLEKSRLLSDRFSAERPKGSFSTLEIQRTEQGDSAMYLCASSFGQGGDGYTFGSGTRLTVV.

The chain carries TRBV5-3 and TRBJ1-5; 7 nucleotides line up with TRBD1. TRBV5-3 is marked as an open reading frame, function uncertain. Losses at the gene ends were 5 bases for V and 1 base for J; bases not matched to a gene: 3. The CDR3 is made up of 14 amino acids. The CDR3 DNA reads as TGTGCCAGAAGTTCGGGACAGAGCAATCAGCCCCAGCATTTT. Its protein product is CARSSGQSNQPQHF.

The J gene is TRBJ1-1, the V gene TRBV7-3; no clear D. The length of the CDR3 is 14 residues. Germline-derived CDR1 and CDR2 are SGHTA and FQGTGA. The V end lost 2 bases, the J end lost 2 bases, and 9 bases lay between the germline ends. Written as DNA, the CDR3 is TGTGCCAGCAGCTTACTAGGCGACAACACTGAAGCTTTCTTT. Protein product: CASSLLGDNTEAFF.

The chain uses TRBV28 and TRBJ1-2, with TRBD1 matching 10 bases. Unmatched junction bases numbered 17, after V lost 5 bases and J lost 8 bases. Germline CDR1 MDHEN, CDR2 SYDVKM. The CDR3 consists of 17 residues. CDR3 DNA: TGTGCCAGCAGTGCCCTGGTGACCGGGACAGGGGCGTTAGGCTACACCTTC. Protein sequence: CASSALVTGTGALGYTF.

In its sample, this clone was seen once. The chain joins TRBV6-5 to TRBJ1-4; D not certain. This CDR3 has 11 amino acids. Germline V gene data show CDR1 as MNHEY and CDR2 as SVGAGI. Trimming shortened V by 6 bases and J by 8 bases, and 7 bases separated the two germline ends. As DNA, the CDR3 is TGTGCCAGCAGGGAGTCGGAAAAACTGTTTTTT. It specifies CASRESEKLFF.

The chain joins TRBV30 to TRBJ1-2; 10 bases map to TRBD1. Per the germline V gene, CDR1 is GTSNPN and CDR2 is SVGIG (reference sequence). The V and J ends lost 7 bases and 4 bases, in that order; junction bases with no gene match: 21. The CDR3 runs 18 residues. CDR3 sequence reads: CASPVARDRGIVSYGYTF. The CDR3 nucleotides read TGTGCCTCCCCTGTGGCCCGGGACAGGGGCATTGTGAGCTATGGCTACACCTTC.

The J gene is TRBJ2-3, the V gene TRBV9; D gene uncertain. V was pared by 0 bases and J by 3 bases, with 2 bases between. The CDR3 covers 12 residues. Germline lookup yields CDR1 SGDLS and CDR2 YYNGEE. In DNA form, the CDR3 reads TGTGCCAGCAGCGTAGCTACAGATACGCAGTATTTT. The encoded protein is CASSVATDTQYF.

This clone appeared a single time. The gene calls are TRBV28 and TRBJ2-1; 8 positions match TRBD2. This CDR3 is built from 15 residues. Unmatched junction bases numbered 5, after V lost 5 bases and J lost 2 bases. The germline V gene has CDR1 MDHEN and CDR2 SYDVKM. The CDR3 DNA reads TGTGCCAGCAGTGCTCCGGGACTAGCCTACAATGAGCAGTTCTTC. Its translation: CASSAPGLAYNEQFF.

V is TRBV3-1 (or the pseudogene TRBV3-2) and J is TRBJ1-5; 8 bases map to TRBD1. The V segment lost 6 bases and the J segment 5 bases; nucleotides outside the gene matches: 9. CDR1 and CDR2 (germline): LGHDT, YNNKEL (reference sequence). The CDR3 runs 15 residues. CDR3 amino acids: CASSHGQGLYQPQHF. The DNA for the CDR3 is TGTGCCAGCAGTCACGGACAGGGCCTCTATCAGCCCCAGCATTTT.

In its sample, this clone was seen a few times. The genes are TRBV28 and TRBJ1-1, with 12 positions matching TRBD1. V was pared by 4 bases and J by 5 bases, with 5 bases of the junction left unmatched. This CDR3 spans 15 amino acids. The germline V gene encodes CDR1 MDHEN and CDR2 SYDVKM. The DNA of the CDR3 is TGTGCCAGCAGTTCGGGACAGGGGGCGTTTACTGAAGCTTTCTTT. This translates into CASSSGQGAFTEAFF.

V is TRBV7-9 and J is TRBJ2-7; no clear D. V lost 0 bases, J lost 0 bases, and 6 bases lay in between. Germline-derived CDR1 and CDR2 are SEHNR and FQNEAQ (reference sequence). The CDR3 extends over 14 amino acids. The CDR3 nucleotides read TGTGCCAGCAGCTTAGCAGGAGACTCCTACGAGCAGTACTTC. Translating gives CASSLAGDSYEQYF.

The V gene is TRBV6-1, the J gene TRBJ1-2; D unresolved. Germline CDR1 reads MNHNS; CDR2 reads SASEGT. Trimming stripped 1 base from V and 8 bases from J, with 17 bases between. The CDR3 contains 15 residues. Written as DNA, the CDR3 is TGTGCCAGCAGTGAAGGATCTACGACGGGAGGGGGCTACACCTTC. Translated: CASSEGSTTGGGYTF.

The chain employs TRBV12-3 or TRBV12-4 and TRBJ1-4; D not certain. Trimming took 4 bases from V and 8 from J, leaving 8 bases between them. The CDR3 contains 12 residues. CDR3: CASSSYSEKLFF. The CDR3 region has the DNA TGTGCCAGCAGTTCCTACAGCGAAAAACTGTTTTTT.

J is TRBJ1-2 and V is TRBV5-1; TRBD1 matches 9 bases. CDR3 size: 15 residues. After removal of 0 bases from V and 6 bases from J, the junction contained 6 bases not matched to a gene. Germline V gene lookup returns CDR1 SGHRS and CDR2 YFSETQ. The CDR3 DNA reads as TGCGCCAGCAGCTTGGGGGACAGGGATACGCATGGCTACACCTTC. Translated: CASSLGDRDTHGYTF. The whole variable domain, remainder taken from reference TRBV5-1 and TRBJ1-2, is KAGVTQTPRYLIKTRGQQVTLSCSPISGHRSVSWYQQTPGQGLQFLFEYFSETQRNKGNFPGRFSGRQFSNSRSEMNVSTLELGDSALYLCASSLGDRDTHGYTFGSGTRLTVV.